Following are 28 T cell receptor beta chains from one sample sequenced in a study of cytomegalovirus exposure and HLA in healthy donors. The PCR made use of 60 Vbeta and 13 Jbeta primers. Profiled with immunoSEQ multiplex PCR; TCRdb holds only in-frame clones, not every one. This table has roughly 150,000 clones, roughly four fifths appearing once. The source material was PBMCs. The receptors were gathered from a female donor in good health and CMV-seronegative.

V usage is TRBV6-6 and J usage is TRBJ2-5; TRBD2 aligns across 8 bases. CDR3 length equals 14 residues. Germline loops: CDR1 MNHNY, CDR2 SVGAGI (reference sequence). Germline trimming cut 11 bases from V and 5 bases from J; bases unmatched to any gene: 13. CDR3 residues: CALGGVRRGETQYF. The CDR3 DNA is TGTGCCCTCGGGGGGGTTAGACGTGGTGAGACCCAGTACTTC.

The rearrangement uses TRBV28 and TRBJ2-1; 8 positions agree with TRBD2. J gave up 5 bases and V 6 bases, and 9 bases lay outside the gene matches. From germline, CDR1 is MDHEN and CDR2 SYDVKM. This CDR3 region has 15 residues. CDR3 nucleotide sequence: TGTGCCAGCAGCCACTACGGCGGGGGGAACAATGAGCAGTTCTTC. Translation: CASSHYGGGNNEQFF.

For the CDR3, the DNA is TGTGCCAGCACCCTAGGATCCCAGGGGAAGGGACCCCAGCATTTT. Residues: CASTLGSQGKGPQHF. The chain is built from TRBV6-1 and TRBJ1-5; the D gene is possibly TRBD1 (6 bases). This CDR3 is built from 15 residues. Trimming stripped 7 bases from V and 10 bases from J, with 23 bases between. CDR1 MNHNS and CDR2 SASEGT come from the germline V gene.

V is TRBV29-1 and J is TRBJ1-4; 8 bases line up with TRBD1. Germline V gene sequence: CDR1 SQVTM, CDR2 ANQGSEA. V shed 1 base and J 8 bases; nucleotides not matched to a gene: 9. The CDR3 contains 15 residues. The CDR3 reads CSVEAQQGVGEKLFF. In DNA form, the CDR3 reads TGCAGCGTTGAAGCCCAACAGGGGGTTGGGGAAAAACTGTTTTTT.

This clone was seen only once. The chain is built from TRBV5-4 and TRBJ2-1; TRBD1 agrees at 7 bases. The CDR3 covers 16 residues. Losses at the gene ends were 3 bases for V and 6 bases for J; bases not matched to a gene: 12. Germline lookup yields CDR1 SGHNT and CDR2 YYREEE (reference sequence). The CDR3 spells CASSSPTGMSSNEQFF. Here the CDR3 DNA reads TGTGCCAGCAGCTCCCCGACAGGGATGAGTAGCAATGAGCAGTTCTTC.

The chain combines TRBV7-2 with TRBJ2-7; D is uncertain. Trimming cost V 6 bases and J 0 bases, with 12 bases left between them. The germline CDR1 and CDR2 sequences are SGHTA and FQGNSA. The CDR3 has 14 residues. Here the CDR3 DNA reads TGTGCCAGCAGATCACATCAAAGCTCCTACGAGCAGTACTTC. Its protein is CASRSHQSSYEQYF.

This sequence joins TRBV6-5 and TRBJ2-3; 9 nucleotides line up with TRBD2. With 5 bases clipped from V and 14 bases from J, the junction kept 14 bases outside the gene matches. Looked up from germline, CDR1 is MNHEY and CDR2 is SVGAGI. CDR3 length: 14 amino acids. This chain's CDR3 is CASSEGDSGGSGYF. CDR3 nucleotides: TGTGCCAGCAGTGAAGGGGATAGCGGGGGCTCTGGGTATTTT.

This clone appeared a single time. The V call is TRBV6-5, the J call TRBJ2-1; possible D gene TRBD2, 5 bases. This CDR3 spans 15 amino acids. Germline V CDR1 and CDR2: MNHEY, SVGAGI. V was clipped by 4 bases and J by 3 bases, with 13 bases between them. The CDR3 DNA sequence: TGTGCCAGCAGTTCTCCTCGGGCGGGCTACAATGAGCAGTTCTTC. This sequence encodes CASSSPRAGYNEQFF.

V usage is TRBV7-2 and J usage is TRBJ2-2; D may be TRBD2 (6 bases). The CDR3 sequence is 14 residues long. The V gene's germline CDR1 is SGHTA and CDR2 FQGNSA. Trimming shortened V by 0 bases and J by 7 bases, and 9 bases separated the two germline ends. CDR3 region: CASSLAATSGELFF. In DNA form, the CDR3 reads TGTGCCAGCAGCTTAGCAGCGACTAGCGGGGAGCTGTTTTTT.

The chain combines TRBV7-8 with TRBJ1-6, with a possible D match to TRBD1 (6 bases). This CDR3 region has 15 residues. Germline CDR1 SGHVS, CDR2 FQNEAQ. V dropped 5 bases and J dropped 9 bases, with 17 bases sitting between them. DNA of the CDR3: TGTGCCAGCAGCGACAACAGGGAGAGTGGTTCACCCCTCCACTTT. This encodes CASSDNRESGSPLHF.

This chain links TRBV20-1 with TRBJ2-7, with 7 nucleotides matching TRBD1. The CDR3 runs 11 residues. Trimming removed 6 bases from V and 7 bases from J; junction bases left unmatched: 6. In germline, CDR1 is DFQATT, CDR2 SNEGSKA (reference sequence). This CDR3 reads CSAATQGEQYF. In nucleotides, the CDR3 is TGCAGTGCAGCGACACAGGGGGAGCAGTACTTC.

The chain links TRBV28 to TRBJ2-5; possible D gene TRBD2, 5 bases. The CDR3 totals 18 residues. V dropped 8 bases and J dropped 0 bases, with 25 bases sitting between them. From germline, CDR1 is MDHEN and CDR2 SYDVKM. CDR3 protein: CASELGSSWGVYQETQYF. Here the CDR3 DNA reads TGTGCCAGCGAGCTTGGGTCCTCTTGGGGAGTGTACCAAGAGACCCAGTACTTC.

The gene calls are TRBV5-4 and TRBJ1-1; no firm D call. Germline assignment: CDR1 SGHNT and CDR2 YYREEE (reference sequence). The CDR3 runs 14 residues. Trimming left V 5 bases short and J 4 bases short, with 15 bases between. This CDR3 is CASSRRGEGTEAFF. DNA for the CDR3: TGTGCCAGCAGTCGACGGGGAGAGGGCACTGAAGCTTTCTTT.

This sequence joins TRBV27 and TRBJ2-7; D unclear. Germline assignment: CDR1 MNHEY and CDR2 SMNVEV (reference sequence). This CDR3 has 15 residues. The V end lost 3 bases, the J end lost 5 bases, and 17 bases lay between the germline ends. The CDR3 sequence: CASSFQPAGSHEQYF. The CDR3, as DNA: TGTGCCAGCAGTTTTCAGCCCGCCGGGTCCCACGAGCAGTACTTC.

This rearrangement joins TRBV4-3 to TRBJ2-4, with D uncertain. The CDR3 is 11 amino acids. Trimming stripped 4 bases from V and 7 bases from J, with 5 bases between. Germline lookup yields CDR1 LGHNA and CDR2 YSLEER. Written as DNA, the CDR3 is TGCGCCAGCAGCCGCGAGAACATTCAGTACTTC. This codes for CASSRENIQYF.

This chain uses TRBV13 with TRBJ2-3; TRBD2 aligns across 12 bases. The CDR3 loop spans 16 amino acids. Germline CDR1 PRHDT, CDR2 FYEKMQ (reference sequence). V trimming: 5 bases; J trimming: 2 bases; junction bases outside the gene matches: 5. The CDR3 nucleotides are TGTGCCAGCAGCACCCGGACTAGCGGGGCCACAGATACGCAGTATTTT. Translating it yields CASSTRTSGATDTQYF.

J is TRBJ2-2 and V is TRBV18; D possibly corresponds to TRBD2 (6 bases). V lost 6 bases and J 5 bases, leaving 19 bases between the germline ends. The germline CDR1 and CDR2 sequences are KGHSH and LQKENI. This CDR3 comprises 16 residues. CDR3 region: CASSRTPEGPTGELFF. The CDR3 DNA reads as TGTGCCAGCTCTCGCACGCCGGAGGGTCCAACCGGGGAGCTGTTTTTT.

This CDR3 reads CASSSLGTGELFF. The CDR3 DNA follows: TGTGCCAGCAGCTCACTAGGTACCGGGGAGCTGTTTTTT. The V gene is TRBV7-2, the J gene TRBJ2-2; tentative D call: TRBD2 (5 bases). Germline V gene sequence: CDR1 SGHTA, CDR2 FQGNSA. The CDR3 extends over 13 amino acids. The V and J ends lost 4 bases and 5 bases respectively, with 8 bases between them.

The rearrangement uses TRBV13 and TRBJ1-1; D gene uncertain. Between the trimmed V and J ends, which lost 8 bases and 0 bases, there was a span of 7 bases. The CDR3 runs 12 residues. CDR1 is PRHDT and CDR2 is FYEKMQ in the germline V gene (reference sequence). The CDR3 region has the DNA TGTGCCAGCTCCCGTATGAACACTGAAGCTTTCTTT. As protein: CASSRMNTEAFF.

V is TRBV9 and J is TRBJ2-1; 14 nucleotides align to TRBD2. Unmatched junction bases numbered 6, after V lost 0 bases and J lost 7 bases. This CDR3 contains 17 residues. The germline gives CDR1 SGDLS, CDR2 YYNGEE. CDR3 DNA sequence: TGTGCCAGCAGCGTAGGACTAGCGGGGGGGGCGGGGAATGAGCAGTTCTTC. It yields the protein CASSVGLAGGAGNEQFF. The whole variable domain, remainder taken from reference TRBV9 and TRBJ2-1, is DSGVTQTPKHLITATGQRVTLRCSPRSGDLSVYWYQQSLDQGLQFLIQYYNGEERAKGNILERFSAQQFPDLHSELNLSSLELGDSALYFCASSVGLAGGAGNEQFFGPGTRLTVL.

On this clone: Its ends do not fully match the called genes, so a read error is possible. The V call is TRBV7-9, the J call TRBJ2-3; D gene uncertain. Per germline, CDR1 SEHNR and CDR2 FQNEAQ (reference sequence). CDR3 length: 15 amino acids. The CDR3 reads CANSPPGRVTDTQYF. The CDR3 DNA reads as TGTGCCAACAGCCCACCCGGTAGAGTGACAGATACGCAGTATTTT. Supplemented by reference TRBV7-9 and TRBJ2-3, the full variable domain reads DTGVSQNPRHKITKRGQNVTFRCDPISEHNRLYWYRQTLGQGPEFLTYFQNEAQLEKSRLLSDRFSAERPKGSFSTLEIQRTEQGDSAMYLCANSPPGRVTDTQYFGPGTRLTVL.

J is TRBJ2-1 and V is TRBV19, with 8 positions matching TRBD2. The length of the CDR3 is 14 residues. CDR1 and CDR2 from the germline V gene are LNHDA and SQIVND (reference sequence). The J segment lost 7 bases and the V segment lost 3 bases, leaving 5 bases of the junction unmatched. Written as DNA, the CDR3 is TGTGCCAGTAGTATCCGGGGGGGCACGAATGAGCAGTTCTTC. The encoded protein is CASSIRGGTNEQFF.

J is TRBJ1-1 and V is TRBV7-6; D not certain. This CDR3 contains 15 residues. The ends were cut back, 2 bases at V and 1 base at J, with 11 bases in the middle. Germline V gives CDR1 SGHVS, CDR2 FNYEAQ. As DNA, the CDR3 is TGTGCCAGCAGCTTACGGGGAGGGTGGAACACTGAAGCTTTCTTT. Translating gives CASSLRGGWNTEAFF.

The genes are TRBV11-2 and TRBJ2-6; the match to TRBD2 covers 8 bases. The CDR3 runs to 18 residues. Germline V gene lookup returns CDR1 SGHAT and CDR2 FQNNGV. The V segment lost 5 bases and the J segment 2 bases; nucleotides outside the gene matches: 11. The CDR3 here is CASSEQGAGGAGANVLTF. DNA for the CDR3: TGTGCCAGCAGCGAACAAGGGGCGGGAGGAGCTGGGGCCAACGTCCTGACTTTC. The full variable domain, in which reference TRBV11-2 and TRBJ2-6 provide the parts outside the CDR3, is EAGVAQSPRYKIIEKRQSVAFWCNPISGHATLYWYQQILGQGPKLLIQFQNNGVVDDSQLPKDRFSAERLKGVDSTLKIQPAKLEDSAVYLCASSEQGAGGAGANVLTFGAGSRLTVL.

This clone appeared a few times. The rearrangement uses TRBV13 and TRBJ2-5, with 9 positions matching TRBD2. Unmatched junction bases numbered 4, after V lost 0 bases and J lost 5 bases. The CDR3 runs 15 residues. Germline V gene lookup returns CDR1 PRHDT and CDR2 FYEKMQ (reference sequence). CDR3 residues: CASSLGSSGDETQYF. CDR3 nucleotide sequence: TGTGCCAGCAGCTTAGGGTCTAGCGGGGATGAGACCCAGTACTTC.

The genes are TRBV2 and TRBJ1-3; no clear D. The CDR3 is made up of 13 amino acids. V lost 10 bases to trimming and J lost 2 bases, with 12 bases between them. The germline gives CDR1 SNHLY, CDR2 FYNNEI. The chain's CDR3 is CATTWEPGNTIYF. CDR3 bases: TGTGCCACCACATGGGAGCCTGGAAACACCATATATTTT.

The rearrangement uses TRBV9 and TRBJ1-3; D is ambiguous. This CDR3 comprises 17 residues. The V gene's germline CDR1 is SGDLS and CDR2 YYNGEE. With 4 bases removed from V and 0 bases from J, the gap between germline ends came to 17 bases. CDR3: CASSPTSRPLSGNTIYF. CDR3 DNA sequence: TGTGCCAGCAGCCCCACCAGCAGGCCCCTCTCTGGAAACACCATATATTTT.

This clone showed up just a few times. This sequence joins TRBV11-3 and TRBJ2-7; maybe TRBD1 (6 bases). V lost 6 bases, J lost 5 bases, and 20 bases lay in between. The CDR3 length is 15 residues. Germline V lookup: CDR1 SGHNT, CDR2 YENEEA. The DNA for the CDR3 is TGTGCCAGCAGTTTACCCGGTCAGGGGCTCGACGAGCAGTACTTC. Translation gives CASSLPGQGLDEQYF.